The 11 T cell receptor beta chains presented below share a single source sample, sequenced in a study of OX40 agonist ivuxolimab in advanced cancers. This table comes from immunoSEQ multiplex PCR, and its TCRdb copy is limited to in-frame clones, with some not included. The sample has 65,000 or so clones, around four fifths seen once. Sequenced here: CD4+ or CD8+ T cells sorted from blood, sampled in a trial of the OX40 agonist ivuxolimab. The source of these receptors is an adult with an advanced solid tumor such as melanoma, head and neck, liver or kidney cancer.

The J gene is TRBJ2-3, the V gene TRBV19, with D tentatively TRBD1 (5 bases). The CDR3 has 11 residues. Germline V gives CDR1 LNHDA, CDR2 SQIVND (reference sequence). Trimming left V 5 bases short and J 13 bases short, with 13 bases between. CDR3 in amino acids: CASSQGGFKYF. CDR3 DNA: TGTGCCAGTAGTCAGGGTGGATTTAAGTATTTT.

This chain connects TRBV5-1 to TRBJ1-2; 8 positions agree with TRBD1. V gave up 4 bases and J gave up 6 bases; unmatched junction bases: 8. The CDR3 sequence is 14 residues long. Germline CDR1 is SGHRS and CDR2 is YFSETQ. CDR3 loop: CASSPTGQDHGYTF. The CDR3, as DNA: TGCGCCAGCAGCCCAACGGGACAGGACCATGGCTACACCTTC.

V gene TRBV7-3 combines with J gene TRBJ2-7, with TRBD2 matching 7 bases. CDR1 SGHTA and CDR2 FQGTGA come from the germline V gene. J was trimmed by 4 bases and V by 3 bases; bases with no gene match: 6. CDR3 length: 14 residues. CDR3 region: CASSLGGSGYEQYF. In nucleotides, the CDR3 is TGTGCCAGCAGCTTGGGCGGGAGCGGGTACGAGCAGTACTTC.

CDR3 sequence (DNA): TGTGCCAGCAGCACGAGGACAGGGGCTAACTACGAGCAGTACTTC. Translation gives CASSTRTGANYEQYF. The chain uses TRBV7-8 and TRBJ2-7; TRBD1 matches at 9 bases. This CDR3 region has 15 residues. Germline V CDR1 and CDR2: SGHVS, FQNEAQ. J was trimmed by 3 bases and V by 5 bases; bases with no gene match: 8.

This chain connects TRBV7-9 to TRBJ2-5, with D possibly called TRBD1 or TRBD2 (5 bases each). The CDR3 spans 16 residues. V gave up 2 bases and J gave up 5 bases, with 18 bases separating them. CDR1 and CDR2 (germline): SEHNR, FQNEAQ (reference sequence). The CDR3 DNA reads as TGTGCCAGCAGCTTAACGACGGGACCCCTCAAGGAGACCCAGTACTTC. It codes for CASSLTTGPLKETQYF. The variable domain in full, completed from reference TRBV7-9 and TRBJ2-5, reads DTGVSQNPRHKITKRGQNVTFRCDPISEHNRLYWYRQTLGQGPEFLTYFQNEAQLEKSRLLSDRFSAERPKGSFSTLEIQRTEQGDSAMYLCASSLTTGPLKETQYFGPGTRLLVL.

The chain uses TRBV5-1 and TRBJ2-7; unclear D gene. Germline V gene data show CDR1 as SGHRS and CDR2 as YFSETQ. V was shortened by 0 bases and J by 3 bases, with 13 bases between the two germline ends. This CDR3 region has 15 residues. The CDR3 is CASSLGLGLNYEQYF. The CDR3 DNA is TGCGCCAGCAGCTTGGGTCTCGGCTTGAACTACGAGCAGTACTTC.

This chain connects TRBV9 to TRBJ2-7, with 7 nucleotides matching TRBD2. Germline lookup yields CDR1 SGDLS and CDR2 YYNGEE. The length of the CDR3 is 14 residues. Trimming removed 3 bases from V and 7 bases from J; junction bases left unmatched: 10. CDR3 DNA: TGTGCCAGCAGCGGAGGGAGGGGCCTAGGGGAGCAGTACTTC. Encoded protein: CASSGGRGLGEQYF.

The V gene is TRBV28, the J gene TRBJ2-7, with 11 bases identical to TRBD2. Germline values: CDR1 MDHEN, CDR2 SYDVKM. Trimming cost V 6 bases and J 3 bases; bases outside gene matches: 4. CDR3 length: 14 residues. CDR3 residues: CASRIAGGGYEQYF. The CDR3 coding sequence is TGTGCCAGCAGGATAGCGGGAGGGGGCTACGAGCAGTACTTC. Full variable domain (remainder filled in from reference TRBV28 and TRBJ2-7): DVKVTQSSRYLVKRTGEKVFLECVQDMDHENMFWYRQDPGLGLRLIYFSYDVKMKEKGDIPEGYSVSREKKERFSLILESASTNQTSMYLCASRIAGGGYEQYFGPGTRLTVT.

The CDR3 DNA reads as TGTGCCACCCAGGAAGTTAACACTGAAGCTTTCTTT. This encodes CATQEVNTEAFF. The chain links TRBV28 to TRBJ1-1; D is unresolved. CDR1 and CDR2 (germline): MDHEN, SYDVKM. V dropped 10 bases and J dropped 2 bases, with 11 bases sitting between them. This CDR3 is built from 12 residues.

This clone was detected only a few times. The chain uses TRBV5-4 and TRBJ2-7, with D tentatively TRBD2 (6 bases). The CDR3 extends over 14 amino acids. CDR1 and CDR2 (germline): SGHNT, YYREEE (reference sequence). V dropped 9 bases and J dropped 7 bases, with 23 bases sitting between them. CDR3 region: CATIGGLHEGEQYF. Here the CDR3 DNA reads TGTGCCACCATTGGGGGACTCCACGAGGGAGAGCAGTACTTC.

The rearrangement links TRBV19 to TRBJ2-1, with TRBD1 matching 9 bases. The V and J ends lost 6 bases and 10 bases, in that order; junction bases with no gene match: 16. Germline V gives CDR1 LNHDA, CDR2 SQIVND (reference sequence). The CDR3 consists of 16 residues. Here the CDR3 DNA reads TGTGCCAGTAGCTTATATTCCGGGACAGGGACGTCCGAGCAGTTCTTC. It yields the protein CASSLYSGTGTSEQFF.